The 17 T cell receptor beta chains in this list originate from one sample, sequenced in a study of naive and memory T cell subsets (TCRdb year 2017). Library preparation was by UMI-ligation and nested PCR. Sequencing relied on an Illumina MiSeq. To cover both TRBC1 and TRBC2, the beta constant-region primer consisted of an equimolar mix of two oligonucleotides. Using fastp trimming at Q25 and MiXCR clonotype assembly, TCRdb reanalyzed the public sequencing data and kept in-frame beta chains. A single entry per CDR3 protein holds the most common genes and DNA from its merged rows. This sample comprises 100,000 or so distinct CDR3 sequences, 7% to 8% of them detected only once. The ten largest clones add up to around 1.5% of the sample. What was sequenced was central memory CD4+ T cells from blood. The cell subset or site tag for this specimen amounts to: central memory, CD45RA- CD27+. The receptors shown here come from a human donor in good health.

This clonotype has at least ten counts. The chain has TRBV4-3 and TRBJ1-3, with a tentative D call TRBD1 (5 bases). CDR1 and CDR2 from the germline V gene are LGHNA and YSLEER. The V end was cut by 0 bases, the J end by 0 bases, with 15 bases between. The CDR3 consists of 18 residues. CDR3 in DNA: TGCGCCAGCAGCCAAGATACGATGGAGGGGAGCTCTGGAAACACCATATATTTT. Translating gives CASSQDTMEGSSGNTIYF.

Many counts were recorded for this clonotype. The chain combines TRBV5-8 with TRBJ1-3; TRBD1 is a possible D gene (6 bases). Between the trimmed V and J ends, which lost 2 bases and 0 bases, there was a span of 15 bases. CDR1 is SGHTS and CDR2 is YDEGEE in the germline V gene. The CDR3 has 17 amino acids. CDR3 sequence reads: CASSFNSAGASGNTIYF. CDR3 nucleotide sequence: TGTGCCAGCAGCTTCAATTCGGCAGGGGCCTCTGGAAACACCATATATTTT.

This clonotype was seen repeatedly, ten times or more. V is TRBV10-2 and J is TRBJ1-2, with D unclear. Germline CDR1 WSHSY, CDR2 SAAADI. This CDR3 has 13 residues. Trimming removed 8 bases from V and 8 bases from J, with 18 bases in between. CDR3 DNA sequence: TGCGCCAGCGGACCACAGAGACAATGGGGCTACACCTTC. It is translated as CASGPQRQWGYTF.

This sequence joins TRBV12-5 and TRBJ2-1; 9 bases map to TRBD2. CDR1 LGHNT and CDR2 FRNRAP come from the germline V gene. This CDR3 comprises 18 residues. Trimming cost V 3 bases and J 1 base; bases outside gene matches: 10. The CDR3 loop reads CASGFSPMREGSYNEQFF. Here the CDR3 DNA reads TGTGCTAGTGGTTTCTCCCCGATGCGGGAGGGGTCCTACAATGAGCAGTTCTTC.

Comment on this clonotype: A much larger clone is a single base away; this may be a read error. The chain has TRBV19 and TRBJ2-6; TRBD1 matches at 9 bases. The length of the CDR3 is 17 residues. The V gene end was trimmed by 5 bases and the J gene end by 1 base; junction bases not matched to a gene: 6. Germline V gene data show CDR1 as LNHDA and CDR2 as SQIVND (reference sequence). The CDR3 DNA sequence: TGTGCCAGTAGTTTGGGACAGGGAAGGTCTGGGGCCAACGTCCTGACTTTC. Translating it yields CASSLGQGRSGANVLTF.

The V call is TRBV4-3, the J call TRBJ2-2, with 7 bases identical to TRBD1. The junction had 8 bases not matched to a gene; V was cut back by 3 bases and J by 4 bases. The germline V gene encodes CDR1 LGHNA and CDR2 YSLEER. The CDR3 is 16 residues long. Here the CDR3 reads CASSQGRGRGTGELFF. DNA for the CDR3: TGCGCCAGCAGCCAGGGAAGGGGGCGCGGCACCGGGGAGCTGTTTTTT.

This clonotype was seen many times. The CDR3 sequence: CSAKGDNEQFF. The CDR3 region has the DNA TGCAGTGCCAAGGGGGACAATGAGCAGTTCTTC. The J gene is TRBJ2-1, the V gene TRBV20-1, with D maybe TRBD1 (6 bases). CDR1 DFQATT and CDR2 SNEGSKA come from the germline V gene (reference sequence). There are 11 residues in the CDR3. The V and J ends lost 6 bases and 5 bases respectively, with 8 bases between them.

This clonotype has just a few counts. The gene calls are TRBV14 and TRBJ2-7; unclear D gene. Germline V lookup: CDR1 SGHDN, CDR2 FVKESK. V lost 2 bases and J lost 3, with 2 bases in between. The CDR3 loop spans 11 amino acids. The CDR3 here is CASSQHYEQYF. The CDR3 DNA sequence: TGTGCCAGCAGCCAACACTACGAGCAGTACTTC.

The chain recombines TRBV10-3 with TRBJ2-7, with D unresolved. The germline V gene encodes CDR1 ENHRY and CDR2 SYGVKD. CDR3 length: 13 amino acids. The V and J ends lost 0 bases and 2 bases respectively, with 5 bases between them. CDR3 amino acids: CAISESAPYEQYF. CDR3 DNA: TGTGCCATCAGTGAGTCGGCCCCCTACGAGCAGTACTTC.

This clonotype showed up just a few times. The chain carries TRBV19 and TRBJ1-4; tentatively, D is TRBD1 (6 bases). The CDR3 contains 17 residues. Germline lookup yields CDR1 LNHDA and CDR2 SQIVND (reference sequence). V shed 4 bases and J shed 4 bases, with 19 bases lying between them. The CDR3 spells CASSTSKDSDLNEKLFF. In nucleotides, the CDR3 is TGTGCCAGTAGTACCTCTAAGGACAGCGATCTTAATGAAAAACTGTTTTTT.

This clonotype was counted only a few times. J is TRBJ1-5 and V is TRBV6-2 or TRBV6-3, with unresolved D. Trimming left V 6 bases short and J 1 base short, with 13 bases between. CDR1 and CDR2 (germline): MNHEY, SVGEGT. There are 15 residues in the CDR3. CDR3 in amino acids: CASSLESKSNQPQHF. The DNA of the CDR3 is TGTGCCAGCAGCCTAGAATCGAAGAGCAATCAGCCCCAGCATTTT.

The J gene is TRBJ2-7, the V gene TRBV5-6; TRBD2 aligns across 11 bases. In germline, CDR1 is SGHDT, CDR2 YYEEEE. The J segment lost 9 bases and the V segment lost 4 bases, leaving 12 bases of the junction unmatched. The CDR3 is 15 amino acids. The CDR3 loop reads CASSPPGTSGRVQYF. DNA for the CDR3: TGTGCCAGCAGCCCGCCCGGGACTAGCGGTAGGGTGCAGTACTTC.

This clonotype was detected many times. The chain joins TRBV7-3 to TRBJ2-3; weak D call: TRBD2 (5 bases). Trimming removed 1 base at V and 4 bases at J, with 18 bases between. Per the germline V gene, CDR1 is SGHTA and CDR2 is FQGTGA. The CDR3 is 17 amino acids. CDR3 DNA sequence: TGTGCCAGCAGCTTAAGTGGGAGAGTGGGAGCCTCAGATACGCAGTATTTT. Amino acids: CASSLSGRVGASDTQYF.

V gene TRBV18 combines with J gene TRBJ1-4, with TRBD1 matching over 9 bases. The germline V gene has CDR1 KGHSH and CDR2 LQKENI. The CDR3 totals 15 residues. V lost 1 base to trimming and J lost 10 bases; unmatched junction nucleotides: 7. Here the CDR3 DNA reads TGTGCCAGCTCACCACGTTGGGACAGGGAAGTAAAACTGTTTTTT. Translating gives CASSPRWDREVKLFF.

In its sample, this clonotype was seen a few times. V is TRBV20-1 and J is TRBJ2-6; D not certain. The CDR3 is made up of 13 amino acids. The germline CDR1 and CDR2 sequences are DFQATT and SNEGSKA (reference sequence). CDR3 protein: CSAPNSGANVLTF. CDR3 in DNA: TGCAGCGCGCCAAACTCTGGGGCCAACGTCCTGACTTTC.

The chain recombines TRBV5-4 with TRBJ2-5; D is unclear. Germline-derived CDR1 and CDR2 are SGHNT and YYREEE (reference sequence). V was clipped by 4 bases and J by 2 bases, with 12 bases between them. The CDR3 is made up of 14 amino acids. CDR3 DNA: TGTGCCAGCAGCCGTCGGCAAAGTCAAGAGACCCAGTACTTC. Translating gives CASSRRQSQETQYF.

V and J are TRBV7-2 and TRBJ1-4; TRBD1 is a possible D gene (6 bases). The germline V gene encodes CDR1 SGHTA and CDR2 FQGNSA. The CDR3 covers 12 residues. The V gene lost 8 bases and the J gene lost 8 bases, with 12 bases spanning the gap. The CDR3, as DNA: TGTGCCAGCGAGGGGGTAGGGGAAAAACTGTTTTTT. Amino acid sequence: CASEGVGEKLFF.